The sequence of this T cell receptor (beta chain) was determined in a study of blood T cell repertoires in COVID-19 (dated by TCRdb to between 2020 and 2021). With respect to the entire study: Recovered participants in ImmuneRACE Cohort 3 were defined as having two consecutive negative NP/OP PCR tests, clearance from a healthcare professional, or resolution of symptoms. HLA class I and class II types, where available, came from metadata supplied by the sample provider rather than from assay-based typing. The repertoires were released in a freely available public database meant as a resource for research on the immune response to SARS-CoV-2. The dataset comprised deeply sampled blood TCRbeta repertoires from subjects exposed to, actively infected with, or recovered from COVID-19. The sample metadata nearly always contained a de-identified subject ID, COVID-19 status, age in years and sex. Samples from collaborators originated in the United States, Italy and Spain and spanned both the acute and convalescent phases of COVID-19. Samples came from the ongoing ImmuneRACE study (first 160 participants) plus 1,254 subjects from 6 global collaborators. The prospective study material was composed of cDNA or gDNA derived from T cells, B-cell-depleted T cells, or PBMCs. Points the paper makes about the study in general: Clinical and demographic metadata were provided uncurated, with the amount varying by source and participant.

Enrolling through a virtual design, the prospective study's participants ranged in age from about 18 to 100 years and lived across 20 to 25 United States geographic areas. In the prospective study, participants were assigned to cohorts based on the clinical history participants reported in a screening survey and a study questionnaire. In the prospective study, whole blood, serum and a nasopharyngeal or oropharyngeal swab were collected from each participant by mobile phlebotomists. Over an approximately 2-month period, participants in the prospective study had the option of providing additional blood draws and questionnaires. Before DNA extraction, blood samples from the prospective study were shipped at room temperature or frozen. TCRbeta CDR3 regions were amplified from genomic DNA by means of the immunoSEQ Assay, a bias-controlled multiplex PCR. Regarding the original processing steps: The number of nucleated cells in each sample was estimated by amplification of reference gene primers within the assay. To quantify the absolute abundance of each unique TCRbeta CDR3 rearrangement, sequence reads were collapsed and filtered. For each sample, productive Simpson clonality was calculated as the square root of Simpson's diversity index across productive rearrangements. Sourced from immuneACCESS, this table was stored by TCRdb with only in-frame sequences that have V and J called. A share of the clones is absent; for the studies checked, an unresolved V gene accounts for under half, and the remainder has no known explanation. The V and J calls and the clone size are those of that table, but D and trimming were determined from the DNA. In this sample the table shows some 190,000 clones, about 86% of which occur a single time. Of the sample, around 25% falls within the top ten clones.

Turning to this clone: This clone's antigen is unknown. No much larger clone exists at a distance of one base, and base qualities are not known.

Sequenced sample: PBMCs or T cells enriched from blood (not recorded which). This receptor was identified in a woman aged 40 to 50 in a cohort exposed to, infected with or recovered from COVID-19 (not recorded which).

The CDR3 protein sequence reads: CASSPGGATEAFF. Here is the DNA: TGTGCCAGCAGTCCCGGGGGGGCCACTGAAGCTTTCTTT. The chain employs TRBV28 and TRBJ1-1; TRBD1 might be the D gene, on 6 matching bases. From the germline V gene, CDR1 is MDHEN and CDR2 is SYDVKM. V is pared back by 5 bases and J by 4 bases, with 11 bases lying between the germline termini. Taken from cysteine to phenylalanine, the CDR3 has 13 residues. Left in the record is the CDR3 DNA by itself, 39 bases read in frame from the first base.